This T cell receptor (beta chain) was captured by sequencing in a study of T cell repertoires in cytomegalovirus infection (dated by TCRdb to about 2019). As for the study more broadly: Donor HLA type was relevant to the analysis, because carriage of CMV infection together with the matching HLA type was indicated by public TCR beta signatures.

Summary of the overall study and its limitations: Cumulative frequency of public TCR beta family members discriminated carriers of CMV infection plus the relevant HLA type in this cohort and an independent approximately 340-donor cohort. In the ex vivo response, HLA-C-restricted CMV-specific TCR beta clonotypes were dominant, and in two of eight donors the single most frequent clonotype came from this HLA-C-restricted group.

TCRdb shows the sequencer as Illumina HiSeq 1500. Through fastp at Q25 and MiXCR, TCRdb rebuilt clones from the public reads, retaining in-frame beta chains. One record per CDR3 amino acid sequence lists the most common genes and DNA. The sample table records about 110,000 distinct CDR3 sequences; roughly a tenth of these occur just once. Over 25% of the sample is taken by the ten largest. This clonotype appeared many times. This receptor's antigen is unknown. No quality values exist for individual bases; no much larger clone is one base distant. From a lookup of the germline V gene, CDR1 and CDR2 are SGHNT and YENEEA. From the cysteine through the phenylalanine, the CDR3 covers 16 amino acids. Only the CDR3 portion is preserved as DNA: 48 bases, with reading frame beginning at the first base. V loses 3 bases, J loses 2 bases, and the germline ends lie 14 bases apart.

This chain joins TRBV11-3 to TRBJ2-1; the D gene could be TRBD1 or TRBD2, each one agreeing over 6 bases. The sample taken for sequencing was PBMCs, sequenced either directly or after in vitro stimulation (not recorded which). The clonotype originates from a human donor in good health (CMV status not recorded). Some clones in this sample may be carry-over from other donors' samples. The bases read TGTGCCAGCAGCTTTGGGGGCGTAGCGGCCTACAATGAGCAGTTCTTC. This codes for CASSFGGVAAYNEQFF.